This TCR beta chain was observed in a study of shared T cell receptors in the human thymus. Repertoires were generated with immunoSEQ multiplex PCR, while TCRdb's copy carries only in-frame clones and drops some. The sample has hundreds of thousands of clones; 88% are singletons. This CDR3 region has 17 residues. V shed 4 bases, J shed 2 bases, and the junction held 12 bases outside the gene matches. The germline V gene encodes CDR1 SGHRS and CDR2 YFSETQ. The data also belong to a second study, concerning human thymus T cells.

The sequencing sample was made of thymocytes. The chain couples TRBV5-1 to TRBJ2-7; 10 nucleotides match TRBD1. This clonotype was sampled from a boy under three years old with a congenital heart defect. In DNA form, the CDR3 reads TGCGCCAGCAGCGCGCGCCGGGACAGGGGTGGAGCCTACGAGCAGTACTTC. As protein: CASSARRDRGGAYEQYF.